These 2 T cell receptor beta chains were all obtained from the same sample, sequenced in a study of shared clonotypes between healthy human individuals (dated by TCRdb to the early 2020s). The library was built by means of the immunoSEQ multiplex PCR assay. TCRdb obtained this table from immuneACCESS and retained in-frame rearrangements with V and J assigned. These tables miss some clones; where compared with another copy, unresolved V genes account for less than half of the shortfall, and the remainder is unexplained. The table for this sample lists about 600,000 clones; almost 97% of them were counted only once. Clones ranked in the top ten supply 0.055% to 0.07% of the sample. The sequencing sample was made of naive CD4+ T cells sorted from blood. In light of the paper, this sample's cell subset or site label describes: CD45RA+ positively selected. Receptors were obtained from a woman in her 30s in good health.

This chain connects TRBV7-3 to TRBJ2-1, with 9 bases identical to TRBD1. This CDR3 contains 16 residues. Looked up from germline, CDR1 is SGHTA and CDR2 is FQGTGA. Trimming took 0 bases from V and 4 from J; bases not matched to a gene: 4. In DNA, the CDR3 is TGTGCCAGCAGCTTAACAACAGGGGGCCCTTACAATGAGCAGTTCTTC. Its protein is CASSLTTGGPYNEQFF.

The V and J genes are TRBV19 and TRBJ2-1; 8 positions match TRBD2. After removal of 4 bases from V and 0 bases from J, the junction contained 5 bases not matched to a gene. CDR1 and CDR2 from the germline V gene are LNHDA and SQIVND (reference sequence). The CDR3 loop spans 16 amino acids. CDR3 sequence (DNA): TGTGCCAGTAGTACCCAGCGGGGGCCCTCCTACAATGAGCAGTTCTTC. Translation gives CASSTQRGPSYNEQFF.